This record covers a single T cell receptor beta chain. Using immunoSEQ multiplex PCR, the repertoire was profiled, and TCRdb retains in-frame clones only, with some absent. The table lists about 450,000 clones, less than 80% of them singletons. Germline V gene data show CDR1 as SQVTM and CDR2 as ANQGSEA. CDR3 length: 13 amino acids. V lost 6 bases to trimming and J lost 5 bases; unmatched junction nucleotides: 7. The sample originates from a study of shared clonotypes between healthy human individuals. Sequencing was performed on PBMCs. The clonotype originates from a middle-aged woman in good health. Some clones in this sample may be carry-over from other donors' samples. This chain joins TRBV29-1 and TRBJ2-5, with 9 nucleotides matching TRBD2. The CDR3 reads CSVCGRAAETQYF. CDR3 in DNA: TGCAGCGTCTGCGGGAGGGCCGCGGAGACCCAGTACTTC.